This T cell receptor beta chain was recorded in a study of blood T cell repertoires in COVID-19. Data came from immunoSEQ multiplex PCR; TCRdb stores just in-frame clones and leaves some out. The sample records tens of thousands of clones, 70% to 90% being singletons. Between the trimmed V and J ends, which lost 1 base and 5 bases, there was a span of 13 bases. Germline lookup yields CDR1 KGHSH and CDR2 LQKENI. The CDR3 extends over 15 amino acids. The V call is TRBV18, the J call TRBJ2-3, with TRBD2 as a possible D gene (6 bases). Sequences were obtained from peripheral blood. The receptor's source is a human donor in a cohort sampled during active COVID-19. The donor label of this sample is uncertain. CDR3 nucleotide sequence: TGTGCCAGCTCACCACGGGCTAGCGTTGGAGATACGCAGTATTTT. Translating gives CASSPRASVGDTQYF.